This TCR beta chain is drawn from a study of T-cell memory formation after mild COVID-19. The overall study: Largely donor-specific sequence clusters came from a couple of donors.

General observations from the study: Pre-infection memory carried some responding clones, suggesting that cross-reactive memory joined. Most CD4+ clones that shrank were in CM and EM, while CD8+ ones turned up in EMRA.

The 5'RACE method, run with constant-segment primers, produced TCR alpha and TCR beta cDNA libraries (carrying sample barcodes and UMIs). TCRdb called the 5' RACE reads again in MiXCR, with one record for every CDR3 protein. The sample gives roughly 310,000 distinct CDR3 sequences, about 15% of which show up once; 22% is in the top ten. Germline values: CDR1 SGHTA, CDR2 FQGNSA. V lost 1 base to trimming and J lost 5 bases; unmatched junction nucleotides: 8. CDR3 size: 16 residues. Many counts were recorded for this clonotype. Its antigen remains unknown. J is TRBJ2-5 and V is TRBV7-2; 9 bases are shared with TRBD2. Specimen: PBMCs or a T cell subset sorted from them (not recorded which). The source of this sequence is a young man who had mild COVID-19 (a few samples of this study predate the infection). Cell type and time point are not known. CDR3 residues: CASSLVAGGLGETQYF. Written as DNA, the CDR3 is TGTGCCAGCAGCTTAGTGGCGGGGGGGCTAGGGGAGACCCAGTACTTC.